This record covers a single TCR beta chain. Its target is unknown. This sample was taken from a study of cytomegalovirus exposure and HLA in healthy donors. This PCR relied on a set of 60 Vbeta primers and 13 Jbeta primers. Per the study methods: In a later analysis, the count reached about 75 million unique TCR beta chains, with roughly 11 million shared. Measured with immunoSEQ multiplex PCR; TCRdb has only the in-frame clones, and not every one. That table furnishes V, J and clone size, whereas the DNA furnished D and trimming. The sample holds about 140,000 clones, approximately 80% seen once. Study-level results: Per a prior analysis, the majority of TCR beta V segments were productive roughly 87% or roughly 30% of the time. Compared with the roughly 700-donor mean, an Asian-associated ancestry cluster reportedly had fewer N-insertions, according to a later analysis.

CDR1 and CDR2 from the germline V gene are MGHRA and YSYEKL. V was pared by 4 bases and J by 7 bases, with 8 bases of the junction left unmatched. The CDR3 contains 15 residues. This sequence joins TRBV4-1 and TRBJ2-2, with TRBD1 matching 8 bases. This TCR was sampled from a middle-aged man in good health and CMV-seronegative. Specimen: PBMCs. The DNA of the CDR3 is TGCGCCAGCAGCCTCGGACAGGGCGAAGGCGGGGAGCTGTTTTTT. As protein: CASSLGQGEGGELFF.